This T cell receptor (beta chain) comes out of a study of blood T cell repertoires in COVID-19. Background on the study: Specimens from acute and convalescent COVID-19 originated in the United States, Italy and Spain.

This clone turned up a few times. V shed 0 bases and J shed 5 bases, with 11 bases lying between them. Germline CDR1 reads SGHNT; CDR2 reads YYREEE (reference sequence). The CDR3 loop spans 14 amino acids. Grouping used clinical history reported by participants in a survey and questionnaire. Clones were sequenced by immunoSEQ multiplex PCR, and TCRdb holds only the in-frame ones, with some missing. The table shows 200,000 to 250,000 clones, with approximately 90% occurring only once. The receptor was derived from a young man with acute COVID-19. The V gene is TRBV5-4, the J gene TRBJ1-2; D perhaps matches TRBD1 (5 bases). The source material was PBMCs or T cells enriched from blood (not recorded which). The CDR3 DNA follows: TGTGCCAGCAGCTTGGGTCAGGGCTCGTATGGCTACACCTTC. Translating gives CASSLGQGSYGYTF. Filled out from reference TRBV5-4 and TRBJ1-2, the complete variable domain reads ETGVTQSPTHLIKTRGQQVTLRCSSQSGHNTVSWYQQALGQGPQFIFQYYREEENGRGNFPPRFSGLQFPNYSSELNVNALELDDSALYLCASSLGQGSYGYTFGSGTRLTVV.